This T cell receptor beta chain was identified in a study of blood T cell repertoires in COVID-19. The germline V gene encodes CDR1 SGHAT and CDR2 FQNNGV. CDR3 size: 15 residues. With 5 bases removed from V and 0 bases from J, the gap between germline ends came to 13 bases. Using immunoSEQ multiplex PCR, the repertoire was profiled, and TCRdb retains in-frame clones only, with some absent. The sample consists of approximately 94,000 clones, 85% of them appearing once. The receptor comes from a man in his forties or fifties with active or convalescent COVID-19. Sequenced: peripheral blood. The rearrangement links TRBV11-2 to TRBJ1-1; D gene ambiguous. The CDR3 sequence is CASSTSPGMNTEAFF. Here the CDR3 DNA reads TGTGCCAGCAGCACCTCCCCAGGAATGAACACTGAAGCTTTCTTT. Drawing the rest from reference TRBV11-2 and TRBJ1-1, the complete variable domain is EAGVAQSPRYKIIEKRQSVAFWCNPISGHATLYWYQQILGQGPKLLIQFQNNGVVDDSQLPKDRFSAERLKGVDSTLKIQPAKLEDSAVYLCASSTSPGMNTEAFFGQGTRLTVV.